A single sample gave rise to the 28 T cell receptor beta chains below, sequenced in a study of blood T cell repertoires in COVID-19. Sequencing was performed with immunoSEQ multiplex PCR; in TCRdb, only in-frame clones are kept and a portion is missing. Among around 280,000 clones, about nine tenths were seen once, and the ten largest hold 11%. The sample was peripheral blood. These receptors came from a woman between 25 and 40 years old with COVID-19, enrolled during active disease.

The chain combines TRBV19 with TRBJ2-1; 7 bases match TRBD2. V was pared by 6 bases and J by 7 bases, with 0 bases of the junction left unmatched. The CDR3 contains 11 residues. Germline CDR1 is LNHDA and CDR2 is SQIVND (reference sequence). The CDR3 region is CASSGGNEQFF. The DNA of the CDR3 is TGTGCCAGTAGCGGGGGGAATGAGCAGTTCTTC. Full variable domain (outside the CDR3, taken from reference TRBV19 and TRBJ2-1): DGGITQSPKYLFRKEGQNVTLSCEQNLNHDAMYWYRQDPGQGLRLIYYSQIVNDFQKGDIAEGYSVSREKKESFPLTVTSAQKNPTAFYLCASSGGNEQFFGPGTRLTVL.

This chain uses TRBV11-2 with TRBJ1-2; 11 bases line up with TRBD1. Trimming removed 5 bases from V and 8 bases from J; junction bases left unmatched: 7. This CDR3 contains 14 residues. Looked up from germline, CDR1 is SGHAT and CDR2 is FQNNGV. The CDR3 is CASSAPGQGEGYTF. The CDR3 region has the DNA TGTGCCAGCAGCGCCCCGGGACAGGGGGAAGGCTACACCTTC.

This chain links TRBV24-1 with TRBJ1-1; 9 nucleotides line up with TRBD1. Germline CDR1 is KGHDR and CDR2 is SFDVKD. The CDR3 is 17 amino acids. V gave up 6 bases and J gave up 6 bases; unmatched junction bases: 16. Here the CDR3 reads CATSSVGDRAFGSEAFF. DNA for the CDR3: TGTGCCACCAGTAGTGTCGGGGACAGGGCGTTCGGCTCTGAAGCTTTCTTT.

The V gene is TRBV5-6, the J gene TRBJ1-6, with D uncertain. Germline loops: CDR1 SGHDT, CDR2 YYEEEE. Between the trimmed V and J ends, which lost 0 bases and 0 bases, there was a span of 10 bases. CDR3 size: 17 residues. The CDR3 region is CASSLAAVSSYNSPLHF. The DNA of the CDR3 is TGTGCCAGCAGCTTGGCCGCAGTAAGCTCCTATAATTCACCCCTCCACTTT.

This clone has just one count. The gene calls are TRBV10-2 and TRBJ2-3, with 7 bases matching TRBD1. Germline V gene data show CDR1 as WSHSY and CDR2 as SAAADI. J was trimmed by 3 bases and V by 2 bases; bases with no gene match: 2. The CDR3 consists of 14 residues. This CDR3 reads CASSEEQGTDTQYF. CDR3 nucleotides: TGCGCCAGCAGTGAGGAACAGGGGACAGATACGCAGTATTTT.

V and J are TRBV6-5 and TRBJ1-6, with D unresolved. From germline, CDR1 is MNHEY and CDR2 SVGAGI. There are 14 residues in the CDR3. The V gene lost 2 bases and the J gene lost 8 bases, with 10 bases spanning the gap. In DNA form, the CDR3 reads TGTGCCAGCAGTTACGTAGGGAGGGATTCACCCCTCCACTTT. This encodes CASSYVGRDSPLHF.

The chain is built from TRBV12-3 or TRBV12-4 and TRBJ1-2; a weak D match, TRBD1 (5 bases). V shed 6 bases and J shed 4 bases, with 9 bases lying between them. The CDR3 runs 12 residues. CDR3 sequence reads: CASSDGGYGYTF. The CDR3 DNA is TGTGCCAGCAGCGACGGGGGCTATGGCTACACCTTC.

The chain is built from TRBV2 and TRBJ1-5; 8 nucleotides match TRBD1. J gave up 6 bases and V 10 bases, and 8 bases lay outside the gene matches. The CDR3 loop spans 13 amino acids. The V gene's germline CDR1 is SNHLY and CDR2 FYNNEI. CDR3 amino acids: CATTQGAGQPQHF. The CDR3 DNA sequence: TGTGCCACCACCCAGGGGGCAGGTCAGCCCCAGCATTTT.

This clone has just one count. The V call is TRBV19, the J call TRBJ2-6; D unresolved. Germline CDR1 LNHDA, CDR2 SQIVND (reference sequence). V gave up 5 bases and J gave up 4 bases, with 12 bases separating them. This CDR3 region has 15 residues. The CDR3 sequence: CASSPGSSGANVLTF. The CDR3 DNA is TGTGCCAGTAGTCCAGGTTCCTCCGGGGCCAACGTCCTGACTTTC.

The V gene is TRBV6-5, the J gene TRBJ1-1; D gene unclear. CDR3 size: 14 residues. Germline V CDR1 and CDR2: MNHEY, SVGAGI. Trimming left V 8 bases short and J 3 bases short, with 16 bases between. Written as DNA, the CDR3 is TGTGCCAGCGCCAGAGGAGGTTTGGACACTGAAGCTTTCTTT. Translated: CASARGGLDTEAFF.

The genes are TRBV7-9 and TRBJ1-1; possibly TRBD1 for D (6 bases). V was clipped by 3 bases and J by 6 bases, with 17 bases between them. CDR1 is SEHNR, CDR2 FQNEAQ, per germline (reference sequence). The CDR3 spans 15 residues. The CDR3: CASSFLQGVIAEAFF. The CDR3 region has the DNA TGTGCCAGCAGCTTCTTACAGGGTGTGATCGCTGAAGCTTTCTTT. The whole variable domain, remainder taken from reference TRBV7-9 and TRBJ1-1, is DTGVSQNPRHKITKRGQNVTFRCDPISEHNRLYWYRQTLGQGPEFLTYFQNEAQLEKSRLLSDRFSAERPKGSFSTLEIQRTEQGDSAMYLCASSFLQGVIAEAFFGQGTRLTVV.

This rearrangement joins TRBV9 to TRBJ1-2, with TRBD1 matching 7 bases. CDR3 length: 17 residues. Per the germline V gene, CDR1 is SGDLS and CDR2 is YYNGEE. Unmatched junction bases numbered 12, after V lost 0 bases and J lost 4 bases. The CDR3 nucleotides read TGTGCCAGCAGCGTAGGAATAAGACAGGGATTGATCTATGGCTACACCTTC. Amino acids: CASSVGIRQGLIYGYTF.

The genes are TRBV5-5 and TRBJ1-4; possibly TRBD1 for D (5 bases). The ends were cut back, 2 bases at V and 8 bases at J, with 16 bases in the middle. This CDR3 comprises 15 residues. The germline V gene has CDR1 SGHKS and CDR2 YYEKEE (reference sequence). The CDR3 DNA reads TGTGCCAGCAGCTTCGACTCCAAGGGGAGGGAAAAACTGTTTTTT. It encodes CASSFDSKGREKLFF.

Notes on this clone: At one end the junction does not follow the germline gene, possibly because of a read error. The chain has TRBV4-1 and TRBJ1-6; the match to TRBD1 covers 9 bases. CDR1 is MGHRA and CDR2 is YSYEKL in the germline V gene. The CDR3 is 15 amino acids. The CDR3 is CASSLGTGYKSPLHF. CDR3 DNA sequence: TGCGCCAGCAGCCTTGGGACAGGGTATAAGTCACCCCTCCACTTT.

The chain recombines TRBV5-1 with TRBJ1-2; no clear D gene. There are 14 residues in the CDR3. Trimming took off 0 bases at V and 1 base at J, with 7 bases between the two ends. Germline V lookup: CDR1 SGHRS, CDR2 YFSETQ. The CDR3, as DNA: TGCGCCAGCAGCTTGGGAACGGGTAACTATGGCTACACCTTC. Protein sequence: CASSLGTGNYGYTF.

This clone was seen only once. V usage is TRBV5-1 and J usage is TRBJ1-3, with D perhaps matching TRBD1 (6 bases). The ends were cut back, 0 bases at V and 4 bases at J, with 20 bases in the middle. Germline V lookup: CDR1 SGHRS, CDR2 YFSETQ. CDR3 size: 18 residues. The CDR3 DNA follows: TGCGCCAGCAGCTTGGAAGCCAGGGGATCCTCTCGGGGAAACACCATATATTTT. Amino acid sequence: CASSLEARGSSRGNTIYF.

This clone occurred once. The chain couples TRBV12-3 or TRBV12-4 to TRBJ2-5, with D possibly matching TRBD2 (6 bases). The CDR3 covers 11 residues. Trimming cost V 3 bases and J 7 bases, with 6 bases left between them. The CDR3: CASSLRGTQYF. CDR3 nucleotide sequence: TGTGCCAGCAGTTTGCGGGGGACCCAGTACTTC.

The rearrangement uses TRBV3-1 (or the pseudogene TRBV3-2) and TRBJ1-3; the D is unclear. The V gene's germline CDR1 is LGHDT and CDR2 YNNKEL (reference sequence). Trimming pared 4 bases from V and 8 bases from J, leaving 12 bases between. The CDR3 totals 13 residues. The CDR3 sequence is CASSPNWRDTIYF. The CDR3 DNA follows: TGTGCCAGCAGCCCCAATTGGCGGGACACCATATATTTT.

The chain is built from TRBV11-3 and TRBJ2-2; 8 positions agree with TRBD2. The CDR3 runs to 13 residues. Germline lookup yields CDR1 SGHNT and CDR2 YENEEA. Unmatched junction bases numbered 2, after V lost 6 bases and J lost 5 bases. The DNA of the CDR3 is TGTGCCAGCAGTCGGGGGGGTACCGGGGAGCTGTTTTTT. This translates into CASSRGGTGELFF.

The rearrangement joins TRBV6-5 to TRBJ1-5, with unresolved D. Germline CDR1 is MNHEY and CDR2 is SVGAGI. Trimming pared 2 bases from V and 10 bases from J, leaving 12 bases between. The CDR3 is made up of 13 amino acids. The CDR3 reads CASSYAAGYPQHF. The CDR3 bases are TGTGCCAGCAGTTACGCGGCGGGTTATCCCCAGCATTTT.

This chain connects TRBV6-5 to TRBJ1-5; TRBD1 matches at 7 bases. Germline V gene data show CDR1 as MNHEY and CDR2 as SVGAGI. Trimming cost V 2 bases and J 11 bases; bases outside gene matches: 9. This CDR3 contains 14 residues. CDR3 nucleotide sequence: TGTGCCAGCAGTTACACAGGGCAGGGGGTTTCCCAGCATTTT. Amino acid sequence: CASSYTGQGVSQHF.

The V and J genes are TRBV7-8 and TRBJ1-6; TRBD1 is a possible D gene (5 bases). Germline V gene data show CDR1 as SGHVS and CDR2 as FQNEAQ. The CDR3 length is 15 residues. The V gene lost 4 bases and the J gene lost 9 bases, with 16 bases spanning the gap. The CDR3 nucleotides are TGTGCCAGCAGCTCCATGTGGGGCCCTAGTTCACCCCTCCACTTT. This sequence encodes CASSSMWGPSSPLHF.

V gene TRBV16 combines with J gene TRBJ1-3; D might be TRBD1 (6 bases). The germline V gene encodes CDR1 KGHSY and CDR2 FQNENV. CDR3 length: 18 residues. Trimming cost V 1 base and J 3 bases, with 19 bases left between them. In nucleotides, the CDR3 is TGTGCCAGCAGCCAATTATCGTCCCAGGGGCAATTTGGAAACACCATATATTTT. Amino acids: CASSQLSSQGQFGNTIYF.

V and J are TRBV19 and TRBJ1-1; 9 bases match TRBD1. CDR3 size: 14 residues. The V gene's germline CDR1 is LNHDA and CDR2 SQIVND (reference sequence). V was pared by 5 bases and J by 4 bases, with 5 bases of the junction left unmatched. Here the CDR3 DNA reads TGTGCCAGTAGTGCCTACAGGGGGCGCACTGAAGCTTTCTTT. Its protein product is CASSAYRGRTEAFF. Based on the CDR3 plus reference TRBV19 and TRBJ1-1, the full variable domain is DGGITQSPKYLFRKEGQNVTLSCEQNLNHDAMYWYRQDPGQGLRLIYYSQIVNDFQKGDIAEGYSVSREKKESFPLTVTSAQKNPTAFYLCASSAYRGRTEAFFGQGTRLTVV.

The chain is built from TRBV28 and TRBJ1-5, with 8 bases that match TRBD1. The CDR3 is made up of 17 amino acids. Germline CDR1 and CDR2: MDHEN and SYDVKM. After removal of 2 bases from V and 2 bases from J, the junction contained 8 bases not matched to a gene. The CDR3 coding sequence is TGTGCCAGCAGTTTAATCTCAGGGGGCGAAGGCAATCAGCCCCAGCATTTT. Amino acid sequence: CASSLISGGEGNQPQHF.

The chain employs TRBV4-1 and TRBJ1-1; D is ambiguous. There are 14 residues in the CDR3. Germline V gene lookup returns CDR1 MGHRA and CDR2 YSYEKL. Between the trimmed V and J ends, which lost 5 bases and 0 bases, there was a span of 10 bases. The CDR3 loop reads CASSGLVMNTEAFF. The CDR3 region has the DNA TGCGCCAGCAGCGGACTTGTTATGAACACTGAAGCTTTCTTT.

The J gene is TRBJ2-3, the V gene TRBV7-9; 10 bases align to TRBD2. CDR1 SEHNR and CDR2 FQNEAQ come from the germline V gene (reference sequence). This CDR3 region has 15 residues. V lost 5 bases, J lost 8 bases, and 10 bases stayed unmatched. In nucleotides, the CDR3 is TGTGCCAGCAGCGATAGCGGGGGGCCCGGCCCTACGCAGTATTTT. This codes for CASSDSGGPGPTQYF.

The V gene is TRBV5-6, the J gene TRBJ1-4; 8 bases align to TRBD1. Germline assignment: CDR1 SGHDT and CDR2 YYEEEE. This CDR3 has 15 amino acids. J was trimmed by 4 bases and V by 2 bases; bases with no gene match: 4. The CDR3 DNA reads as TGTGCCAGCAGCTTCGGACAGGGAGGTAATGAAAAACTGTTTTTT. It is translated as CASSFGQGGNEKLFF.